This T cell receptor beta chain emerged from a study of cytomegalovirus exposure and HLA in healthy donors. Study background: Some 85 million unique TCRs from HLA-typed donors were held in an early data release. Study-wide results and caveats: TCR beta sequences reportedly predicted the HLA-A and HLA-B alleles of most subjects accurately. There were under 200 TCR beta chains listed as cytomegalovirus-associated.

The germline V gene has CDR1 KGHSH and CDR2 LQKENI. CDR3 length: 14 residues. V was clipped by 2 bases and J by 4 bases, with 9 bases between them. With regard to this clone: Its antigen is unknown.

Those who donated were healthy bone marrow donors. PCR employed 60 Vbeta and 13 Jbeta primers. The table came from immunoSEQ multiplex PCR; TCRdb's copy has only in-frame clones and leaves some out. This sample has some 150,000 clones, with around 80% found just once. The clonotype comes from a man in his forties or fifties in good health and CMV-seronegative. Sequenced: PBMCs. The chain combines TRBV18 with TRBJ2-1, with unresolved D. CDR3 region: CASSPNLNYNEQFF. For the CDR3, the DNA is TGTGCCAGCTCACCAAATCTAAATTACAATGAGCAGTTCTTC.